Listed below are T cell receptor beta chains from one sample, sequenced in a study of shared clonotypes between healthy human individuals. Measured with immunoSEQ multiplex PCR; TCRdb has only the in-frame clones, and not every one. Here the sample spans 2,100,000 or so clones, around 95% being singletons. The sample comprised naive CD4+ T cells sorted from blood. The receptors were gathered from a man younger than 30 in good health. The CDR3 runs from the conserved cysteine through the conserved F or W. The D gene is left open where the match is weak. Rows may omit the clone size; those that give it use once, few, many or a size class.

CDR3nt: TGCAGCGCGGACAGGGGGACAGATACGCAGTATTTT
CDR3aa: CSADRGTDTQYF
d_gene: TRBD1
j_gene: TRBJ2-3
abundance: -
v_gene: TRBV29-1

CDR3nt: TGTGCCAGCTCACCAGTATCTATTTTTGCGGAGCTGTTTTTT
CDR3aa: CASSPVSIFAELFF
d_gene: -
j_gene: TRBJ2-2
abundance: -
v_gene: TRBV18

CDR3nt: TGTGCCAGCATTCGAAGCTCCTATAATTCACCCCTCCACTTT
CDR3aa: CASIRSSYNSPLHF
d_gene: -
j_gene: TRBJ1-6
abundance: -
v_gene: TRBV6-1

CDR3nt: TGTGCCAGCAGGGCGACTAGTGCGGAGACCCAGTACTTC
CDR3aa: CASRATSAETQYF
d_gene: -
j_gene: TRBJ2-5
abundance: -
v_gene: TRBV2

CDR3nt: TGTGCCAGCAGCTTAGGCGGATTCACTGAAGCTTTCTTT
CDR3aa: CASSLGGFTEAFF
d_gene: -
j_gene: TRBJ1-1
abundance: once
v_gene: TRBV7-9

CDR3nt: TGCGCCAGCAGCCAAGGGCCAGGAACAGATACGCAGTATTTT
CDR3aa: CASSQGPGTDTQYF
d_gene: -
j_gene: TRBJ2-3
abundance: once
v_gene: TRBV4-1

CDR3nt: TGTGCCAGCAGGGGAATCTCTGAAGCTTTCTTT
CDR3aa: CASRGISEAFF
d_gene: -
j_gene: TRBJ1-1
abundance: -
v_gene: TRBV6-5

CDR3nt: TGTGCCAGCTCATTTGGCCTGGGGAATGAGCAGTTCTTC
CDR3aa: CASSFGLGNEQFF
d_gene: -
j_gene: TRBJ2-1
abundance: -
v_gene: TRBV6-1

CDR3nt: TGTGCCAGCAGTTACGACTCCTTAAACGAGCAGTACTTC
CDR3aa: CASSYDSLNEQYF
d_gene: -
j_gene: TRBJ2-7
abundance: -
v_gene: TRBV6-5

CDR3nt: TGTGCCAGCTCACCTCGGTTGAACACTGAAGCTTTCTTT
CDR3aa: CASSPRLNTEAFF
d_gene: -
j_gene: TRBJ1-1
abundance: -
v_gene: TRBV18

CDR3nt: TGTGCCAGCAGCTTGGAACCCGGGGTATTCCGCCAAGAAGATTTT
CDR3aa: CASSLEPGVFRQEDF
d_gene: -
j_gene: TRBJ2-3
abundance: -
v_gene: TRBV5-4

CDR3nt: TGTGCCTGGAAGGGACAGGGGAGGGAGACCCAGTACTTC
CDR3aa: CAWKGQGRETQYF
d_gene: TRBD1
j_gene: TRBJ2-5
abundance: -
v_gene: TRBV30

CDR3nt: TGTGCCAGCAGCTTAGCGGGACAGACAAACACTGAAGCTTTCTTT
CDR3aa: CASSLAGQTNTEAFF
d_gene: TRBD1
j_gene: TRBJ1-1
abundance: -
v_gene: TRBV7-9

CDR3nt: TGTGCCAGCAAAATAGCGGATGTATACAATGAGCAGTTCTTC
CDR3aa: CASKIADVYNEQFF
d_gene: -
j_gene: TRBJ2-1
abundance: -
v_gene: TRBV11-2

CDR3nt: TGTGCCAGCAGTGACTCAGGGCATGGGCTGTTGGGTGGATTAAGCTACACCTTC
CDR3aa: CASSDSGHGLLGGLSYTF
d_gene: -
j_gene: TRBJ1-2
abundance: -
v_gene: TRBV6-4

CDR3nt: TGTGCCAGCAGTCTATCCCAAACCCAGGACAGGGCTAACTATGGCTACACCTTC
CDR3aa: CASSLSQTQDRANYGYTF
d_gene: TRBD1
j_gene: TRBJ1-2
abundance: -
v_gene: TRBV13

CDR3nt: TGTGCCTGGAGTGTATCCGCCGGCGAGCAGTACTTC
CDR3aa: CAWSVSAGEQYF
d_gene: -
j_gene: TRBJ2-7
abundance: -
v_gene: TRBV30

CDR3nt: TGTGCCAGCAGCCCCCGTGGGCCAGGGGACTCCTACGAGCAGTACTTC
CDR3aa: CASSPRGPGDSYEQYF
d_gene: -
j_gene: TRBJ2-7
abundance: -
v_gene: TRBV7-8

CDR3nt: TGTGCCAGCAGTTACTCGAGACGACAGGGGGTTTCACCCCTCCACTTT
CDR3aa: CASSYSRRQGVSPLHF
d_gene: TRBD1
j_gene: TRBJ1-6
abundance: -
v_gene: TRBV6-5

CDR3nt: TGTGCCAGCAGTTACATGCAGGGGGGGGCTGAAAAACTGTTTTTT
CDR3aa: CASSYMQGGAEKLFF
d_gene: TRBD1
j_gene: TRBJ1-4
abundance: -
v_gene: TRBV6-6

CDR3nt: TGTGCCAGCAGCTTAGGGCCCGGACAGGGGAATGAGCAGTTCTTC
CDR3aa: CASSLGPGQGNEQFF
d_gene: TRBD1
j_gene: TRBJ2-1
abundance: -
v_gene: TRBV11-3

CDR3nt: TGTGCCATCAGTGAAAGGACGGGACTGAACACTGAAGCTTTCTTT
CDR3aa: CAISERTGLNTEAFF
d_gene: -
j_gene: TRBJ1-1
abundance: -
v_gene: TRBV10-3

CDR3nt: TGTGCCAGCAGCAAAATGGGGGTTGATACGCAGTATTTT
CDR3aa: CASSKMGVDTQYF
d_gene: -
j_gene: TRBJ2-3
abundance: -
v_gene: TRBV5-6

CDR3nt: TGTGCCAGCAGTTACTCTTCGGGGGACTTGGGTGAAAAACTGTTTTTT
CDR3aa: CASSYSSGDLGEKLFF
d_gene: -
j_gene: TRBJ1-4
abundance: -
v_gene: TRBV6-5

CDR3nt: TGTGCCAGCAGTAGCGGAGGGGGCTCCTACGAGCAGTACTTC
CDR3aa: CASSSGGGSYEQYF
d_gene: -
j_gene: TRBJ2-7
abundance: -
v_gene: TRBV9

CDR3nt: TGTGCCAGCAGTACCCTCGCAACTAATGAAAAACTGTTTTTT
CDR3aa: CASSTLATNEKLFF
d_gene: -
j_gene: TRBJ1-4
abundance: -
v_gene: TRBV9

CDR3nt: TGTGCCAGCTCACCGACTAGCCAGGGGAACTACGAGCAGTACTTC
CDR3aa: CASSPTSQGNYEQYF
d_gene: -
j_gene: TRBJ2-7
abundance: -
v_gene: TRBV18

CDR3nt: TGTGCCAGCAGCTTGGGGAACTATAATTCACCCCTCCACTTT
CDR3aa: CASSLGNYNSPLHF
d_gene: -
j_gene: TRBJ1-6
abundance: -
v_gene: TRBV11-3

CDR3nt: TGCGCCAGCAGCCCGACTAGCGGGGTGATCTACGAGCAGTACTTC
CDR3aa: CASSPTSGVIYEQYF
d_gene: TRBD2
j_gene: TRBJ2-7
abundance: once
v_gene: TRBV5-1

CDR3nt: TGTGCCAGCAGCTTTGACACCTACGAGCAGTACTTC
CDR3aa: CASSFDTYEQYF
d_gene: -
j_gene: TRBJ2-7
abundance: -
v_gene: TRBV5-4

CDR3nt: TGTGCCAGCAGCTGGGGACCCGTCGACGAGCAGTACTTC
CDR3aa: CASSWGPVDEQYF
d_gene: -
j_gene: TRBJ2-7
abundance: -
v_gene: TRBV7-9

CDR3nt: TGTGCTGTCGGGTTCCCTAATTCACCCCTCCACTTT
CDR3aa: CAVGFPNSPLHF
d_gene: -
j_gene: TRBJ1-6
abundance: -
v_gene: TRBV6-5

CDR3nt: TGTGCCAGCAGTGAAGAGCCAGGACAGGGGTTTTCTCAGCCCCAGCATTTT
CDR3aa: CASSEEPGQGFSQPQHF
d_gene: TRBD1
j_gene: TRBJ1-5
abundance: -
v_gene: TRBV6-1

CDR3nt: TGTGCCAGCAGCTTATGGATCGGGACAGGGAGGAACACTGAAGCTTTCTTT
CDR3aa: CASSLWIGTGRNTEAFF
d_gene: TRBD1
j_gene: TRBJ1-1
abundance: -
v_gene: TRBV7-9

CDR3nt: TGTGCCAGCAGCTTGGGACAGGATGTTGAAAAACTGTTTTTT
CDR3aa: CASSLGQDVEKLFF
d_gene: TRBD1
j_gene: TRBJ1-4
abundance: -
v_gene: TRBV11-2

CDR3nt: TGTGCCAGCAGCGAGGGGGAGCCCCGAAACTATGGCTACACCTTC
CDR3aa: CASSEGEPRNYGYTF
d_gene: -
j_gene: TRBJ1-2
abundance: -
v_gene: TRBV2

CDR3nt: TGTGCCAGTAGGACTAGCGGTGGTGAGCAGTTCTTC
CDR3aa: CASRTSGGEQFF
d_gene: TRBD2
j_gene: TRBJ2-1
abundance: -
v_gene: TRBV19

CDR3nt: TGTGCCAGCAGCTCGGCCGGGAGAGTCACAGATACGCAGTATTTT
CDR3aa: CASSSAGRVTDTQYF
d_gene: -
j_gene: TRBJ2-3
abundance: -
v_gene: TRBV7-2

CDR3nt: TGTGCCAGCAGCCGGGGACTAGGGGGCACAGATACGCAGTATTTT
CDR3aa: CASSRGLGGTDTQYF
d_gene: TRBD2
j_gene: TRBJ2-3
abundance: -
v_gene: TRBV14

CDR3nt: TGTGCCAGCAGCTTTAGCGTACGCTCCTACGAGCAGTACTTC
CDR3aa: CASSFSVRSYEQYF
d_gene: -
j_gene: TRBJ2-7
abundance: -
v_gene: TRBV6-1

CDR3nt: TGTGCCTGGAGTGTCTTTTCTGGGGAAGCTTTCTTT
CDR3aa: CAWSVFSGEAFF
d_gene: -
j_gene: TRBJ1-1
abundance: -
v_gene: TRBV30

CDR3nt: TGTGCCAGCAGCTTGGGCCGTCGCCAGCCAGAAGAAAAACTGTTTTTT
CDR3aa: CASSLGRRQPEEKLFF
d_gene: -
j_gene: TRBJ1-4
abundance: -
v_gene: TRBV5-6

CDR3nt: TGTGCCATCAGTGAGACAGGGGGTCTTCCGACTAGCGGGAGGGGGTACGAGCAGTACTTC
CDR3aa: CAISETGGLPTSGRGYEQYF
d_gene: TRBD2
j_gene: TRBJ2-7
abundance: -
v_gene: TRBV10-3

CDR3nt: TGTGCCATCAGTGGACTAGCGGGGGGCACAGATACGCAGTATTTT
CDR3aa: CAISGLAGGTDTQYF
d_gene: TRBD2
j_gene: TRBJ2-3
abundance: -
v_gene: TRBV10-3

CDR3nt: TGTGCCAGCAGTGAAAGCCGGGCGGGGTCCACAGATACGCAGTATTTT
CDR3aa: CASSESRAGSTDTQYF
d_gene: -
j_gene: TRBJ2-3
abundance: -
v_gene: TRBV6-1

CDR3nt: TGTGCCAGCAGCCGCAGACCGCAAGAGACCCAGTACTTC
CDR3aa: CASSRRPQETQYF
d_gene: -
j_gene: TRBJ2-5
abundance: -
v_gene: TRBV6-5

CDR3nt: TGTGCCATCAGTACTACAGGTTCCTACGAGCAGTACTTC
CDR3aa: CAISTTGSYEQYF
d_gene: -
j_gene: TRBJ2-7
abundance: -
v_gene: TRBV10-3

CDR3nt: TGTGCCAGCAGCTTCCCTCCAGGGAGTAATTCACCCCTCCACTTT
CDR3aa: CASSFPPGSNSPLHF
d_gene: -
j_gene: TRBJ1-6
abundance: -
v_gene: TRBV7-2

CDR3nt: TGCGCCAGCAGCGAGCCTAGCACAGATACGCAGTATTTT
CDR3aa: CASSEPSTDTQYF
d_gene: -
j_gene: TRBJ2-3
abundance: -
v_gene: TRBV5-1

CDR3nt: TGTGCCACCAGCAGATCCGGGGGAAGAAGAGAGCAGTACTTC
CDR3aa: CATSRSGGRREQYF
d_gene: -
j_gene: TRBJ2-7
abundance: -
v_gene: TRBV15

CDR3nt: TGTGCCAGCAGCTCGGGGCCCTATAGCGATGAGCAGTTCTTC
CDR3aa: CASSSGPYSDEQFF
d_gene: -
j_gene: TRBJ2-1
abundance: -
v_gene: TRBV5-4

CDR3nt: TGTGCCAGCAGTTCGACAGAGATCTATGGCTACACCTTC
CDR3aa: CASSSTEIYGYTF
d_gene: -
j_gene: TRBJ1-2
abundance: -
v_gene: TRBV11-2

CDR3nt: TGCGCCAGCAGCTTGAACCCCGGTGCGACCCAGTACTTC
CDR3aa: CASSLNPGATQYF
d_gene: -
j_gene: TRBJ2-5
abundance: -
v_gene: TRBV5-1

CDR3nt: TGTGCCAGCAGCACCCTCGGGTCTAGCGGAGAATACGAGCAGTACTTC
CDR3aa: CASSTLGSSGEYEQYF
d_gene: TRBD2
j_gene: TRBJ2-7
abundance: -
v_gene: TRBV7-2

CDR3nt: TGCGCCAGCAGCTTGGCAGGGGGCAGTCAGCCCCAGCATTTT
CDR3aa: CASSLAGGSQPQHF
d_gene: TRBD1
j_gene: TRBJ1-5
abundance: -
v_gene: TRBV5-1